This passage covers 18 T cell receptor beta chains from one sample sequenced in a study of T-cell reconstitution after alpha-beta-depleted transplantation in children. These TCRs are of unknown antigen specificity. Preparation of the TCRbeta library was carried out with unique molecular identifiers. From the PCR reads, TCRdb called clonotypes with MiXCR, one entry per CDR3 protein. Among some 300,000 distinct CDR3 sequences listed, roughly 8.2% were seen once. Regarding the study as a whole: Hyperexpanded clones declined; after one year, newly produced T cells mostly supplied diversity.

This specimen was peripheral blood, taken 360 days after TCRalphabeta/CD19-depleted stem cell transplant. The receptors here all came from a female patient aged 2-9 years who had a stem cell transplant for Fanconi anemia, so the T cells may come from the graft donor.

This chain joins TRBV10-3 and TRBJ1-1; 9 bases are a match to TRBD1. Per germline, CDR1 ENHRY and CDR2 SYGVKD. The CDR3 totals 13 residues. After removal of 10 bases from V and 5 bases from J, the junction contained 8 bases not matched to a gene. This chain's CDR3 is CATHTGGLTEAFF. CDR3 bases: TGTGCCACTCATACAGGGGGCTTGACTGAAGCTTTCTTT.

To note about this clonotype: Being one base from a much bigger clone, this may be a read error. This chain joins TRBV20-1 and TRBJ1-2; possibly TRBD1 for D (6 bases). Germline lookup yields CDR1 DFQATT and CDR2 SNEGSKA (reference sequence). This CDR3 has 17 amino acids. In nucleotides, the CDR3 is TGCTGTGCTAGAGCGACAAAGGTGGGACCAGGGGCGTATGGCTACACCTTC. It codes for CCARATKVGPGAYGYTF.

This clonotype was found many times. V and J are TRBV28 and TRBJ2-1; no definite D call. The germline V and J ends were trimmed by 6 bases and 8 bases, with 20 bases remaining between them. This CDR3 has 15 residues. Per germline, CDR1 MDHEN and CDR2 SYDVKM. The CDR3 spells CASRSIAPYEDEQFF. CDR3 coding DNA: TGTGCCAGCAGATCCATAGCCCCGTACGAAGATGAGCAGTTCTTC.

This clonotype was picked up many times. The rearrangement links TRBV5-1 to TRBJ2-1, with 8 bases that match TRBD2. Germline CDR1 and CDR2: SGHRS and YFSETQ. Trimming at V came to 1 base and at J to 12 bases, leaving 15 bases not matched to a gene. The CDR3 is made up of 16 amino acids. CDR3 nucleotides: TGCGCCAGCAGCTTGCCACTTACATATAGCGGGAACCCGCAGTTCTTC. The encoded protein is CASSLPLTYSGNPQFF.

This clonotype was seen at least ten times. V is TRBV5-1 and J is TRBJ1-2; 7 positions agree with TRBD1. The V and J ends lost 2 bases and 0 bases, in that order; junction bases with no gene match: 7. Per the germline V gene, CDR1 is SGHRS and CDR2 is YFSETQ. This CDR3 has 16 residues. The CDR3 reads CASSLRDRSANYGYTF. The CDR3 coding sequence is TGCGCCAGCAGCTTACGGGACAGAAGTGCTAACTATGGCTACACCTTC.

This clonotype was seen many times. CDR3 residues: CAIPKRDYGYTF. The CDR3 DNA follows: TGTGCCATCCCCAAGAGGGATTATGGCTACACCTTC. The chain couples TRBV10-3 to TRBJ1-2; D uncertain. V lost 8 bases, J lost 5 bases, and 12 bases lay in between. Germline loops: CDR1 ENHRY, CDR2 SYGVKD. The CDR3 spans 12 residues.

This clonotype was detected a few times. This chain links TRBV3-1 with TRBJ2-7, with 9 bases fitting TRBD2. Per germline, CDR1 LGHDT and CDR2 YNNKEL (reference sequence). The V gene end was trimmed by 4 bases and the J gene end by 0 bases; junction bases not matched to a gene: 7. The CDR3 is 16 amino acids. The CDR3 region is CASSRGAGGPSYEQYF. The CDR3 DNA reads as TGTGCCAGCAGCCGAGGGGCGGGGGGGCCCTCCTACGAGCAGTACTTC.

This clonotype was counted at least ten times. This chain uses TRBV3-1 with TRBJ2-7, with unresolved D. Trimming shortened V by 0 bases and J by 3 bases, and 9 bases separated the two germline ends. The CDR3 has 14 amino acids. The V gene's germline CDR1 is LGHDT and CDR2 YNNKEL (reference sequence). The CDR3 bases are TGTGCCAGCAGCCAAGATAGGAACGGCTACGAGCAGTACTTC. Protein: CASSQDRNGYEQYF.

This clonotype was counted many times. The chain links TRBV29-1 to TRBJ2-5; 9 nucleotides line up with TRBD1. V shed 2 bases, J shed 3 bases, and the junction held 7 bases outside the gene matches. There are 15 residues in the CDR3. Per germline, CDR1 SQVTM and CDR2 ANQGSEA. The CDR3 reads CSVETRQGVEETQYF. Written as DNA, the CDR3 is TGCAGCGTTGAAACTAGACAGGGGGTGGAAGAGACCCAGTACTTC.

This clonotype has at least ten counts. The chain recombines TRBV5-1 with TRBJ1-4; D perhaps matches TRBD1 (5 bases). V was trimmed by 4 bases and J by 2 bases, leaving 9 bases between them. CDR3 length: 14 amino acids. CDR1 SGHRS and CDR2 YFSETQ come from the germline V gene. The CDR3 DNA follows: TGCGCCAGCAGCATGACAGTGACTAATGAAAAACTGTTTTTT. It yields the protein CASSMTVTNEKLFF. The full variable domain, its missing parts supplied by reference TRBV5-1 and TRBJ1-4, is KAGVTQTPRYLIKTRGQQVTLSCSPISGHRSVSWYQQTPGQGLQFLFEYFSETQRNKGNFPGRFSGRQFSNSRSEMNVSTLELGDSALYLCASSMTVTNEKLFFGSGTQLSVL.

This clonotype was counted ten times or more. V gene TRBV9 combines with J gene TRBJ2-1; the match to TRBD2 covers 7 bases. The CDR3 sequence is 14 residues long. Trimming removed 3 bases from V and 0 bases from J; junction bases left unmatched: 0. Germline V CDR1 and CDR2: SGDLS, YYNGEE. The CDR3 protein is CASSASGSYNEQFF. The CDR3 coding sequence is TGTGCCAGCAGCGCTAGCGGCTCCTACAATGAGCAGTTCTTC.

The rearrangement uses TRBV12-3 or TRBV12-4 and TRBJ2-6; D uncertain. CDR3 length equals 15 residues. V was clipped by 4 bases and J by 0 bases, with 7 bases between them. As DNA, the CDR3 is TGTGCCAGCAGTTACCGGCCCTCTGGGGCCAACGTCCTGACTTTC. Translated, it gives CASSYRPSGANVLTF.

This clonotype was picked up many times. The rearrangement joins TRBV4-3 to TRBJ1-3; D unresolved. The V end lost 0 bases, the J end lost 0 bases, and 9 bases lay between the germline ends. CDR1 and CDR2 (germline): LGHNA, YSLEER. This CDR3 spans 16 amino acids. The CDR3 DNA reads TGCGCCAGCAGCCAAGAAGCACGGCTCTCTGGAAACACCATATATTTT. Its protein product is CASSQEARLSGNTIYF.

The rearrangement links TRBV14 to TRBJ2-7; D possibly corresponds to TRBD2 (6 bases). Germline V gene sequence: CDR1 SGHDN, CDR2 FVKESK. V lost 0 bases, J lost 6 bases, and 9 bases lay in between. The CDR3 runs to 13 residues. Here the CDR3 DNA reads TGTGCCAGCAGCCAAGAGTGGAGGGGCGAGCAGTACTTC. Translated, it gives CASSQEWRGEQYF.

This clonotype appeared a few times. This sequence joins TRBV5-1 and TRBJ2-1; no clear D gene. V lost 0 bases and J 10 bases, leaving 11 bases between the germline ends. CDR3 length: 13 residues. Germline CDR1 SGHRS, CDR2 YFSETQ. The CDR3: CASSLARNEEQFF. CDR3 bases: TGCGCCAGCAGCTTGGCCAGAAATGAGGAGCAGTTCTTC.

This clonotype came up many times. The chain joins TRBV12-3 or TRBV12-4 to TRBJ1-3, with D perhaps TRBD1 (6 bases). The CDR3 is 18 amino acids. V dropped 1 base and J dropped 0 bases, with 16 bases sitting between them. The CDR3 DNA is TGTGCCAGCAGTTTAGGCTCCGGGACACACAACTCTGGAAACACCATATATTTT. Protein product: CASSLGSGTHNSGNTIYF.

This clonotype was picked up many times. The rearrangement uses TRBV7-2 and TRBJ2-7, with 9 bases that match TRBD1. Per germline, CDR1 SGHTA and CDR2 FQGNSA. The V and J ends lost 2 bases and 4 bases, in that order; junction bases with no gene match: 12. The CDR3 contains 17 residues. The CDR3: CASSLRGTGSMKYEQYF. The CDR3 nucleotides are TGTGCCAGCAGCTTAAGGGGGACAGGGTCGATGAAGTACGAGCAGTACTTC.

This rearrangement joins TRBV10-3 to TRBJ1-2; D is perhaps TRBD1 (5 bases). The CDR3 is made up of 15 amino acids. Germline V gives CDR1 ENHRY, CDR2 SYGVKD. V was clipped by 0 bases and J by 3 bases, with 11 bases between them. CDR3 residues: CAISESNRGYYGYTF. As DNA, the CDR3 is TGTGCCATCAGTGAGTCGAATCGGGGGTACTATGGCTACACCTTC.